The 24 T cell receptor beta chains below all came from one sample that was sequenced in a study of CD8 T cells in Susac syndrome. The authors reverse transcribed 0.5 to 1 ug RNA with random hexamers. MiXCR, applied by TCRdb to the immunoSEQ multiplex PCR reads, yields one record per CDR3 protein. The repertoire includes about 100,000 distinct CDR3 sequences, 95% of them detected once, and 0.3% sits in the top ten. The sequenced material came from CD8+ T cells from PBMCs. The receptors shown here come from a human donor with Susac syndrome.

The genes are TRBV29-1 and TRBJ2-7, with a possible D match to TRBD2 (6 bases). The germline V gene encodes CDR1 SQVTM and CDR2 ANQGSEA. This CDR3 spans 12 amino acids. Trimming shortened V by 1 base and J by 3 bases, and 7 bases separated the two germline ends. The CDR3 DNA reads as TGCAGCGTTGAAGGTAGCGGCTACGAGCAGTACTTC. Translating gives CSVEGSGYEQYF.

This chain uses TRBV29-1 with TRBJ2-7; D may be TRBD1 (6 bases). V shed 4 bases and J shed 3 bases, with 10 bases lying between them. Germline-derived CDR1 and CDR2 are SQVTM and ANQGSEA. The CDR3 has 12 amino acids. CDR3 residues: CSVVRDNYEQYF. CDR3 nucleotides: TGCAGCGTTGTCAGGGACAACTACGAGCAGTACTTC.

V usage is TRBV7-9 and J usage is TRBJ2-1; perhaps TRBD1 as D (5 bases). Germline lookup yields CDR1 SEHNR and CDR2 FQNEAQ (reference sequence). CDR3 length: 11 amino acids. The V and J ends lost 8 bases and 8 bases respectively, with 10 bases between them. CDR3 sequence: CASQRGYEQFF. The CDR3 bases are TGTGCCAGCCAAAGGGGCTATGAGCAGTTCTTC. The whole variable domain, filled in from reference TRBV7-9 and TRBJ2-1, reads DTGVSQNPRHKITKRGQNVTFRCDPISEHNRLYWYRQTLGQGPEFLTYFQNEAQLEKSRLLSDRFSAERPKGSFSTLEIQRTEQGDSAMYLCASQRGYEQFFGPGTRLTVL.

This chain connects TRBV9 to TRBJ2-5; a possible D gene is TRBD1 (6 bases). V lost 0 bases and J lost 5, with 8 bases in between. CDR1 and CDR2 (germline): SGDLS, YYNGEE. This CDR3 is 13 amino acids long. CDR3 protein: CASSVDREETQYF. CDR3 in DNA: TGTGCCAGCAGCGTAGACAGGGAGGAGACCCAGTACTTC.

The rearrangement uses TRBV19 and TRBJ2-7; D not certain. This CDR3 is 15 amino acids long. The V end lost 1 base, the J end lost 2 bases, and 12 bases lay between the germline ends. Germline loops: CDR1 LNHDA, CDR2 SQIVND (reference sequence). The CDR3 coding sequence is TGTGCCAGTAGTATAGGTCGGACCGTACCCTACGAGCAGTACTTC. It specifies CASSIGRTVPYEQYF.

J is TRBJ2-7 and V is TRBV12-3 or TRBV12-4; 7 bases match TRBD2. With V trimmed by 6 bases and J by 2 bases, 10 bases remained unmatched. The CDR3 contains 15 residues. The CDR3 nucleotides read TGTGCCAGCAGCCCCGACTCGGCGGGGGCCTACGAGCAGTACTTC. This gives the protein CASSPDSAGAYEQYF.

The CDR3 nucleotides read TGTGCCAGCACCCCAACGGAGGGTTTCGGCTACACCTTC. This codes for CASTPTEGFGYTF. The V call is TRBV12-3 or TRBV12-4, the J call TRBJ1-2; D call uncertain. CDR3 size: 13 residues. V was clipped by 7 bases and J by 8 bases, with 17 bases between them.

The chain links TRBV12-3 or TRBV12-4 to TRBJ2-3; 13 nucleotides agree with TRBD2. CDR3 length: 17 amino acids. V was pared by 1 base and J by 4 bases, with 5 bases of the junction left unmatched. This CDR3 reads CASSLEATSGRADTQYF. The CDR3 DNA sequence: TGTGCCAGCAGTTTAGAGGCCACTAGCGGGAGGGCAGATACGCAGTATTTT.

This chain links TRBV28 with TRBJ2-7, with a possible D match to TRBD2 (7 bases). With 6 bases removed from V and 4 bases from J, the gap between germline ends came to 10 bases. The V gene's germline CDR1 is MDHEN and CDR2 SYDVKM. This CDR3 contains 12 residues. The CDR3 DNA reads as TGTGCCAGCAGGGAGGGGGGGTACGAGCAGTACTTC. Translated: CASREGGYEQYF.

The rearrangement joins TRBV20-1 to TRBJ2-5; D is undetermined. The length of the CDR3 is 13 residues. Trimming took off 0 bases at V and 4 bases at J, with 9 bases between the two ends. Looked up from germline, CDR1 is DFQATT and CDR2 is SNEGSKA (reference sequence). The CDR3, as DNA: TGCAGTGCTAGAGACTCCGCCCCAGAGACCCAGTACTTC. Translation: CSARDSAPETQYF.

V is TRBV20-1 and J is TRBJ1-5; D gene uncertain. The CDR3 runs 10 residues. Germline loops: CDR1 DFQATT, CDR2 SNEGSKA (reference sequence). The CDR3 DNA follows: TGCAGGCCTACAGATCAGCCCCAGCATTTT. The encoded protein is CRPTDQPQHF.

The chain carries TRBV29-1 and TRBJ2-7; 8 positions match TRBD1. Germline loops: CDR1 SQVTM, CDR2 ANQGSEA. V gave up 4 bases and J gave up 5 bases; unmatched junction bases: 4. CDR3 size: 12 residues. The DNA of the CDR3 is TGCAGCGTTGCAGGGGGCCCAAACGAGCAGTACTTC. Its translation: CSVAGGPNEQYF.

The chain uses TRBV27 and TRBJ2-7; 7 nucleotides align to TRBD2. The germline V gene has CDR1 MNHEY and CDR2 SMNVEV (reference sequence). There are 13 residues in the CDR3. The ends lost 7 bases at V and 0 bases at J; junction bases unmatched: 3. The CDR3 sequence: CASKGGSSYEQYF. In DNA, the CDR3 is TGTGCCAGCAAGGGCGGGAGCTCCTACGAGCAGTACTTC.

This CDR3 is CASSRLGAKNIQYF. The CDR3 nucleotides are TGTGCCAGCAGCCGCCTAGGAGCCAAAAACATTCAGTACTTC. This chain joins TRBV6-1 and TRBJ2-4; no reliable D call. Trimming stripped 6 bases from V and 0 bases from J, with 9 bases between. The V gene's germline CDR1 is MNHNS and CDR2 SASEGT. This CDR3 is built from 14 residues.

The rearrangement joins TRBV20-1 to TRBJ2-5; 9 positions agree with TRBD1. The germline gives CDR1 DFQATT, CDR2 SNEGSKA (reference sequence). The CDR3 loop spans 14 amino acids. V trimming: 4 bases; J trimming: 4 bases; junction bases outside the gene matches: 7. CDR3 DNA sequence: TGCAGTGCTAAACAGGGGGCGCAGAGAGAGACCCAGTACTTC. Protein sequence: CSAKQGAQRETQYF.

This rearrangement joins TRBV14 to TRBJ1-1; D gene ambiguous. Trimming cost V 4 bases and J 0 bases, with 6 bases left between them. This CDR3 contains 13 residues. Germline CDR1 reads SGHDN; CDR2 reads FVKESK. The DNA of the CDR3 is TGTGCCAGCAGCCCCCAGGTGAACACTGAAGCTTTCTTT. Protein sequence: CASSPQVNTEAFF.

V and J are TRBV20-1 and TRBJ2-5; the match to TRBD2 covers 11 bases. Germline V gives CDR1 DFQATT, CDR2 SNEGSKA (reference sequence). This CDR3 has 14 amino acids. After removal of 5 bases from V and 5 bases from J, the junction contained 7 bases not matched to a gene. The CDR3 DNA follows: TGCAGTGCTGGAATAGCGGGGGGGCGTGAGACCCAGTACTTC. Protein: CSAGIAGGRETQYF.

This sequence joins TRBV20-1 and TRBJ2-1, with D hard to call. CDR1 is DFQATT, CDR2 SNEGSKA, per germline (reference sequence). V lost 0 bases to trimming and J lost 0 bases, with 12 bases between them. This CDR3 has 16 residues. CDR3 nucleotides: TGCAGTGCTAGAGATCATGAGCGAGGCTCCTACAATGAGCAGTTCTTC. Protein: CSARDHERGSYNEQFF.

DNA for the CDR3: TGTGCCATCAGCGTGAACAATGAGCAGTTCTTC. It codes for CAISVNNEQFF. The J gene is TRBJ2-1, the V gene TRBV10-3; D remains unclear. This CDR3 has 11 amino acids. V lost 6 bases, J lost 5 bases, and 5 bases lay in between. CDR1 and CDR2 (germline): ENHRY, SYGVKD.

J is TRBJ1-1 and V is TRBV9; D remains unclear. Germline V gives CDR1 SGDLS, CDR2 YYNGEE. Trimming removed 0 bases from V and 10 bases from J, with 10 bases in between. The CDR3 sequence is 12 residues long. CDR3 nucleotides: TGTGCCAGCAGCGTAGGGACCACCGGAGCTTTCTTT. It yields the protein CASSVGTTGAFF.

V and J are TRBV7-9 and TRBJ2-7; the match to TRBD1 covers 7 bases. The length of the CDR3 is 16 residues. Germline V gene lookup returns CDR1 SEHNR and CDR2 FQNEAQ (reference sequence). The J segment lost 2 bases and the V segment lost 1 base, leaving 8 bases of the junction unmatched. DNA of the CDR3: TGTGCCAGCAGCTTAGAGGCCGGACAGGCCCCCTACGAGCAGTACTTC. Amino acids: CASSLEAGQAPYEQYF. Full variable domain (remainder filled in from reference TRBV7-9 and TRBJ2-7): DTGVSQNPRHKITKRGQNVTFRCDPISEHNRLYWYRQTLGQGPEFLTYFQNEAQLEKSRLLSDRFSAERPKGSFSTLEIQRTEQGDSAMYLCASSLEAGQAPYEQYFGPGTRLTVT.

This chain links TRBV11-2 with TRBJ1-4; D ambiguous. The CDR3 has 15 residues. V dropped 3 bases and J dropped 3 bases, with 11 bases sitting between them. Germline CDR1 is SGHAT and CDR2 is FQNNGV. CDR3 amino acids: CASSLGPGANEKLFF. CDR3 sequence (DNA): TGTGCCAGCAGCTTGGGCCCGGGCGCTAATGAAAAACTGTTTTTT.

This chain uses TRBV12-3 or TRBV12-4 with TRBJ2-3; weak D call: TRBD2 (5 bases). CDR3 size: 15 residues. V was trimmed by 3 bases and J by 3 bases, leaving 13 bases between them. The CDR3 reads CASSLGNEGTDTQYF. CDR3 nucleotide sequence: TGTGCCAGCAGTTTGGGAAATGAGGGTACAGATACGCAGTATTTT.

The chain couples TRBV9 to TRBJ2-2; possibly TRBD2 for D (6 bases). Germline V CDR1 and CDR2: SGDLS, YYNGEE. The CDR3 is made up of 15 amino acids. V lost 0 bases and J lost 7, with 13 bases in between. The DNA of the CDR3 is TGTGCCAGCAGCGTAGACGGGGCGGGGAACGGGGAGCTGTTTTTT. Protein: CASSVDGAGNGELFF.